Listed here are 27 T cell receptor beta chains from one sample, sequenced in a study of blood T cell repertoires in COVID-19. TCRdb's table, derived via immunoSEQ multiplex PCR, lists solely in-frame clones and lacks some. Of 300,000 to 350,000 clones detected, approximately 83% appear once; the ten largest clones hold roughly 2.3%. The material sequenced was PBMCs or T cells enriched from blood (not recorded which). The receptors stem from a man aged 30-40 years who had recovered from COVID-19.

The rearrangement links TRBV2 to TRBJ1-3, with TRBD1 identical over 10 bases. The CDR3 spans 14 residues. Germline CDR1 and CDR2: SNHLY and FYNNEI. After removal of 2 bases from V and 10 bases from J, the junction contained 5 bases not matched to a gene. CDR3 in DNA: TGTGCCAGCAGTGAATGGGGACAGGGGAAAACCATATATTTT. This codes for CASSEWGQGKTIYF.

The J gene is TRBJ1-6, the V gene TRBV27; TRBD1 matches at 9 bases. CDR1 is MNHEY and CDR2 is SMNVEV in the germline V gene (reference sequence). Trimming took 5 bases from V and 5 from J; bases not matched to a gene: 4. The CDR3 sequence is 15 residues long. CDR3 nucleotides: TGTGCCAGCAGTCAAGGGACAGGGAATAATTCACCCCTCCACTTT. Translated, it gives CASSQGTGNNSPLHF.

This rearrangement joins TRBV7-9 to TRBJ2-3; tentative D call: TRBD1 (6 bases). The CDR3 loop spans 14 amino acids. Trimming took off 3 bases at V and 3 bases at J, with 10 bases between the two ends. CDR1 SEHNR and CDR2 FQNEAQ come from the germline V gene (reference sequence). The CDR3 reads CASSFGQGTDTQYF. CDR3 DNA: TGTGCCAGCAGCTTTGGGCAGGGGACAGATACGCAGTATTTT.

This chain connects TRBV7-2 to TRBJ1-1; a weak D match, TRBD1 (6 bases). The CDR3 contains 14 residues. The V gene's germline CDR1 is SGHTA and CDR2 FQGNSA. Deletions cut 5 bases from V and 5 bases from J, with 15 bases between. CDR3 nucleotides: TGTGCCAGCAGCGCCCTCAGGGGTGAGACTGAAGCTTTCTTT. Amino acid sequence: CASSALRGETEAFF.

The V and J genes are TRBV7-9 and TRBJ2-2; D is perhaps TRBD2 (7 bases). V gave up 5 bases and J gave up 7 bases, with 14 bases separating them. The CDR3 sequence is 14 residues long. Germline V gives CDR1 SEHNR, CDR2 FQNEAQ (reference sequence). CDR3 in amino acids: CASSGGGSGGELFF. CDR3 nucleotides: TGTGCCAGCAGCGGGGGGGGCTCCGGCGGGGAGCTGTTTTTT.

This chain connects TRBV9 to TRBJ1-3, with 9 bases aligning to TRBD1. CDR1 is SGDLS and CDR2 is YYNGEE in the germline V gene. The ends lost 3 bases at V and 2 bases at J; junction bases unmatched: 0. The CDR3 extends over 14 amino acids. The CDR3 spells CASSGQGAGNTIYF. The CDR3 nucleotides read TGTGCCAGCAGCGGACAGGGGGCTGGAAACACCATATATTTT.

This chain uses TRBV3-1 (or the pseudogene TRBV3-2) with TRBJ1-2, with 11 nucleotides matching TRBD1. The ends lost 2 bases at V and 3 bases at J; junction bases unmatched: 8. Germline V gene sequence: CDR1 LGHDT, CDR2 YNNKEL (reference sequence). This CDR3 region has 17 residues. Here the CDR3 reads CASSQSPGTGGHYGYTF. DNA for the CDR3: TGTGCCAGCAGCCAATCTCCCGGGACAGGGGGACACTATGGCTACACCTTC.

The CDR3 DNA follows: TGTGCCAGCACCGGTTGGGGCCGCTCTGGAAACACCATATATTTT. As protein: CASTGWGRSGNTIYF. The genes are TRBV5-6 and TRBJ1-3; D may be TRBD1 (5 bases). The CDR3 consists of 15 residues. In germline, CDR1 is SGHDT, CDR2 YYEEEE. V was pared by 6 bases and J by 0 bases, with 13 bases between.

CDR3 protein: CASSQGQIMNTEAFF. The CDR3, as DNA: TGCGCCAGCAGCCAAGGACAGATCATGAACACTGAAGCTTTCTTT. The V and J genes are TRBV4-1 and TRBJ1-1; the D gene is possibly TRBD1 (5 bases). CDR3 length equals 15 residues. Germline V lookup: CDR1 MGHRA, CDR2 YSYEKL. V was cut by 1 base and J by 0 bases, with 9 bases left in between.

V and J are TRBV30 and TRBJ1-6, with a tentative D call TRBD1 (5 bases). There are 13 residues in the CDR3. Germline-derived CDR1 and CDR2 are GTSNPN and SVGIG (reference sequence). V lost 1 base, J lost 7 bases, and 8 bases lay in between. CDR3 residues: CAWSGSGNSPLHF. The CDR3 region has the DNA TGTGCCTGGAGTGGTTCAGGGAATTCACCCCTCCACTTT.

The CDR3 DNA sequence: TGTGCCAGCGGACAGTTTAGTTACAAGGGCTCCTACAATGAGCAGTTCTTC. Its translation: CASGQFSYKGSYNEQFF. The chain couples TRBV27 to TRBJ2-1, with a tentative D call TRBD1 (6 bases). The V and J ends lost 8 bases and 0 bases respectively, with 20 bases between them. Germline V lookup: CDR1 MNHEY, CDR2 SMNVEV (reference sequence). The length of the CDR3 is 17 residues.

The chain recombines TRBV4-1 with TRBJ1-5, with D perhaps TRBD1 (5 bases). The CDR3 loop spans 13 amino acids. The germline gives CDR1 MGHRA, CDR2 YSYEKL. The ends were cut back, 5 bases at V and 4 bases at J, with 9 bases in the middle. CDR3 amino acids: CASSIGGNQPQHF. The CDR3 DNA is TGCGCCAGCAGCATTGGGGGGAATCAGCCCCAGCATTTT.

This clone was counted between two and nine times. The chain joins TRBV28 to TRBJ2-7; perhaps TRBD1 as D (6 bases). The ends were cut back, 7 bases at V and 3 bases at J, with 16 bases in the middle. The CDR3 has 14 amino acids. Germline CDR1 MDHEN, CDR2 SYDVKM. The CDR3 reads CASNPPGQFYEQYF. CDR3 coding DNA: TGTGCCAGCAACCCTCCCGGACAGTTCTACGAGCAGTACTTC.

The rearrangement joins TRBV19 to TRBJ1-2; D is undetermined. In germline, CDR1 is LNHDA, CDR2 SQIVND (reference sequence). The CDR3 runs 14 residues. The V and J ends lost 0 bases and 6 bases respectively, with 11 bases between them. This chain's CDR3 is CASSIDFGQDGYTF. Written as DNA, the CDR3 is TGTGCCAGTAGTATAGATTTTGGGCAGGATGGCTACACCTTC.

The chain couples TRBV9 to TRBJ1-1; D unclear. Germline CDR1 and CDR2: SGDLS and YYNGEE. The ends were cut back, 4 bases at V and 2 bases at J, with 9 bases in the middle. CDR3 size: 13 residues. The CDR3 DNA reads TGTGCCAGCAGCACCGGGGTAAACACTGAAGCTTTCTTT. It encodes CASSTGVNTEAFF.

This clone was seen many times. This chain links TRBV3-1 (or the pseudogene TRBV3-2) with TRBJ2-1; D might be TRBD2 (6 bases). Germline V gene data show CDR1 as LGHDT and CDR2 as YNNKEL (reference sequence). V lost 4 bases and J 6 bases, leaving 10 bases between the germline ends. This CDR3 spans 13 amino acids. CDR3 protein: CASSLLTSNEQFF. CDR3 nucleotides: TGTGCCAGCAGCCTTCTGACTAGCAATGAGCAGTTCTTC.

This clone came up once. This rearrangement joins TRBV20-1 to TRBJ1-5; perhaps TRBD1 as D (6 bases). Germline CDR1 DFQATT, CDR2 SNEGSKA (reference sequence). The ends were cut back, 6 bases at V and 5 bases at J, with 14 bases in the middle. CDR3 length: 13 amino acids. The CDR3 DNA sequence: TGCAGTGCCAGTGCGGGGGGCGATCAGCCCCAGCATTTT. Translation: CSASAGGDQPQHF.

V is TRBV2 and J is TRBJ1-1, with 7 bases identical to TRBD1. The CDR3 runs to 15 residues. Trimming removed 6 bases from V and 1 base from J; junction bases left unmatched: 8. The germline V gene has CDR1 SNHLY and CDR2 FYNNEI. CDR3 in DNA: TGTGCCAGCAGGCCTACAGGGGTCTGGAACACTGAAGCTTTCTTT. This translates into CASRPTGVWNTEAFF.

This chain connects TRBV23-1 to TRBJ2-3, with D maybe TRBD1 (6 bases). TRBV23-1 carries the ORF label, with uncertain function. The CDR3 is 15 residues long. Trimming shortened V by 0 bases and J by 8 bases, and 15 bases separated the two germline ends. The CDR3 here is CASSQSRQEIPTQYF. CDR3 in DNA: TGCGCCAGCAGTCAATCCCGACAGGAGATCCCTACGCAGTATTTT.

This clone was seen a single time. V is TRBV10-3 and J is TRBJ1-1; 9 positions agree with TRBD1. Germline-derived CDR1 and CDR2 are ENHRY and SYGVKD. This CDR3 spans 13 amino acids. J lost 1 base, V lost 11 bases, and 5 bases had no gene match. In nucleotides, the CDR3 is TGTGCCGCCCGACAGGGGGGGAACACTGAAGCTTTCTTT. It specifies CAARQGGNTEAFF.

Comments on this clone: No conserved phenylalanine or tryptophan is present at the end of the CDR3, so a read error is the likely explanation. The DNA is left out, because the CDR3 cannot be placed on it with certainty; the CDR3 is given as TCRdb lists it. The chain links TRBV2 to TRBJ1-4. Germline CDR1 is SNHLY and CDR2 is FYNNEI. The length of the CDR3 is 11 amino acids, counting both ends. The chain's CDR3 is CASSQGGGIFV.

The V gene is TRBV18, the J gene TRBJ2-1, with TRBD2 matching 7 bases. Germline trimming cut 8 bases from V and 8 bases from J; bases unmatched to any gene: 6. The germline CDR1 and CDR2 sequences are KGHSH and LQKENI. The CDR3 runs to 12 residues. The CDR3 region is CASGPGGDEQFF. The CDR3 bases are TGTGCCAGCGGGCCGGGAGGCGATGAGCAGTTCTTC.

The chain carries TRBV5-1 and TRBJ2-3; D uncertain. There are 12 residues in the CDR3. Deletions cut 0 bases from V and 5 bases from J, with 4 bases between. The V gene's germline CDR1 is SGHRS and CDR2 YFSETQ. In DNA form, the CDR3 reads TGCGCCAGCAGCTTGGGCGGAGATACGCAGTATTTT. It translates to CASSLGGDTQYF. The complete variable domain, with remaining parts taken from reference TRBV5-1 and TRBJ2-3, reads KAGVTQTPRYLIKTRGQQVTLSCSPISGHRSVSWYQQTPGQGLQFLFEYFSETQRNKGNFPGRFSGRQFSNSRSEMNVSTLELGDSALYLCASSLGGDTQYFGPGTRLTVL.

The genes are TRBV6-5 and TRBJ2-5, with D possibly matching TRBD2 (6 bases). This CDR3 has 12 residues. Germline V lookup: CDR1 MNHEY, CDR2 SVGAGI. V was pared by 2 bases and J by 5 bases, with 6 bases between. CDR3 region: CASSYGGETQYF. For the CDR3, the DNA is TGTGCCAGCAGTTACGGGGGGGAGACCCAGTACTTC.

The chain joins TRBV25-1 to TRBJ2-5, with 8 bases fitting TRBD2. The CDR3 sequence is 12 residues long. J was trimmed by 5 bases and V by 10 bases; bases with no gene match: 6. Germline CDR1 MGHDK, CDR2 SYGVNS. DNA for the CDR3: TGTGCCACCGCTGGACTAGCCGAGACCCAGTACTTC. Protein: CATAGLAETQYF.

The CDR3 protein is CASSLNRGDGYTF. The CDR3 nucleotides are TGTGCCAGCAGCTTGAACAGGGGGGATGGCTACACCTTC. The chain links TRBV5-4 to TRBJ1-2; 8 bases agree with TRBD1. This CDR3 region has 13 residues. Germline V lookup: CDR1 SGHNT, CDR2 YYREEE (reference sequence). V gave up 1 base and J gave up 6 bases; unmatched junction bases: 2.

V and J are TRBV7-6 and TRBJ2-5, with a weak D call TRBD2 (7 bases). The germline gives CDR1 SGHVS, CDR2 FNYEAQ. The V end lost 7 bases, the J end lost 5 bases, and 17 bases lay between the germline ends. This CDR3 is built from 14 residues. This CDR3 is CASTWGGTGETQYF. The CDR3 region has the DNA TGTGCCAGCACCTGGGGGGGCACGGGGGAGACCCAGTACTTC. The full variable domain, rest sourced from reference TRBV7-6 and TRBJ2-5, is GAGVSQSPRYKVTKRGQDVALRCDPISGHVSLYWYRQALGQGPEFLTYFNYEAQQDKSGLPNDRFSAERPEGSISTLTIQRTEQRDSAMYRCASTWGGTGETQYFGPGTRLLVL.